These 5 T cell receptor beta chains were all obtained from the same sample, sequenced in a study of neurological immune-mediated disorders. One entry per CDR3 protein, called by TCRdb with MiXCR from the 5' RACE reads. In the table there are tens of thousands of distinct CDR3 sequences, under 13% of which are singletons. What was sequenced was PBMCs. These receptors came from a man between 40 and 49 years old in good health.

In its sample, this clonotype ranks as medium-sized. The V and J genes are TRBV11-3 and TRBJ1-1; no reliable D call. Germline V gives CDR1 SGHNT, CDR2 YENEEA. Trimming pared 5 bases from V and 10 bases from J, leaving 2 bases between. This CDR3 spans 8 amino acids. CDR3 in amino acids: CASSRAFF. Written as DNA, the CDR3 is TGTGCCAGCAGCCGAGCTTTCTTT.

This clonotype was counted at least ten times. The V and J genes are TRBV9 and TRBJ1-3, with D tentatively TRBD1 (5 bases). The V gene's germline CDR1 is SGDLS and CDR2 YYNGEE. CDR3 length: 16 amino acids. Trimming cost V 0 bases and J 2 bases, with 12 bases left between them. The CDR3 here is CASSVGADTPGNTIYF. CDR3 in DNA: TGTGCCAGCAGCGTAGGGGCGGACACCCCTGGAAACACCATATATTTT.

This clonotype appeared many times. The chain carries TRBV5-1 and TRBJ1-4; TRBD1 matches at 9 bases. Unmatched junction bases numbered 11, after V lost 4 bases and J lost 7 bases. CDR1 and CDR2 from the germline V gene are SGHRS and YFSETQ. The CDR3 runs 16 residues. CDR3 loop: CASSVTGGAFSEKLFF. Written as DNA, the CDR3 is TGCGCCAGCAGCGTTACAGGGGGCGCATTTAGTGAAAAACTGTTTTTT.

This clonotype was found many times. The CDR3 coding sequence is TGTGCCATCAACCCGGGACCCCCGGAAGGCTACAATGAGCAGTTCTTC. It yields the protein CAINPGPPEGYNEQFF. The V call is TRBV10-3, the J call TRBJ2-1; D may match TRBD1 or TRBD2 (5 bases each). The length of the CDR3 is 16 residues. Trimming took off 7 bases at V and 3 bases at J, with 19 bases between the two ends. Germline V gene data show CDR1 as ENHRY and CDR2 as SYGVKD.

Many counts were recorded for this clonotype. The chain has TRBV6-5 and TRBJ2-5; the match to TRBD2 covers 11 bases. V shed 3 bases and J 4 bases; nucleotides not matched to a gene: 4. CDR1 is MNHEY, CDR2 SVGAGI, per germline. The CDR3 runs to 15 residues. This CDR3 is CASSYTGTSGETQYF. The CDR3 nucleotides are TGTGCCAGCAGTTATACCGGGACTAGCGGAGAGACCCAGTACTTC.